What follows is one T cell receptor beta chain and its context. Antigen: not known. The data belong to a study of cytomegalovirus exposure and HLA in healthy donors. Overall study results and limits: Rare TCR sequences dominated, though some public TCRs recurred in many donors.

Some clones are missing from TCRdb's copy, which holds only in-frame ones; the method was immunoSEQ multiplex PCR. This table has around 62,000 clones, around 88% appearing once. The receptor's source is a young woman in good health and CMV-seronegative. Sequencing used PBMCs.

The CDR3 DNA reads as TGTGCCAGCAGACGACAGATGAACACCGGGGAGCTGTTTTTT. This codes for CASRRQMNTGELFF. The chain combines TRBV6-1 with TRBJ2-2; possibly TRBD1 for D (5 bases). CDR1 and CDR2 (germline): MNHNS, SASEGT. Deletions cut 6 bases from V and 1 base from J, with 9 bases between. CDR3 length: 14 amino acids.